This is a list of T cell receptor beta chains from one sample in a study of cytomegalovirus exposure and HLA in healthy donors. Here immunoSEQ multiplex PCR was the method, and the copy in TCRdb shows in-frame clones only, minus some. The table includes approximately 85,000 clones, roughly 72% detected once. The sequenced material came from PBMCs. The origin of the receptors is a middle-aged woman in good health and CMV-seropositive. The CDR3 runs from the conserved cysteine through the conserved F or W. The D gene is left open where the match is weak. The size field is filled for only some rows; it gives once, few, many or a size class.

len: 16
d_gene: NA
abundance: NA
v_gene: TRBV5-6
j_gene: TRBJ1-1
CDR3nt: TGTGCCAGCAGCTTGGGAGTATTAGTACAGATAAGTGGGGCTTTCTTT
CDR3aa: CASSLGVLVQISGAFF

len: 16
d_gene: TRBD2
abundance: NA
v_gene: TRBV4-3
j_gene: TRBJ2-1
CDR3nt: TGCGCCAGCAGCCAAGATTCCGGGGGGGCCTATCATGAGCAGTTCTTC
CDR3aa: CASSQDSGGAYHEQFF

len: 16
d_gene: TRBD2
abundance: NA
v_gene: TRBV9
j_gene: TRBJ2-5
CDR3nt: TGTGCCAGCAGCCCTCCGGGACTAGCGGCCCCAGAGACCCAGTACTTC
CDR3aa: CASSPPGLAAPETQYF

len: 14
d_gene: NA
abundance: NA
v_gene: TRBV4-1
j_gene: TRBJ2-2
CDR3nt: TGCGCCAGCAGCCAAGAAGGGGGGGGAAGGGAGCTGTTTTTT
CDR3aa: CASSQEGGGRELFF

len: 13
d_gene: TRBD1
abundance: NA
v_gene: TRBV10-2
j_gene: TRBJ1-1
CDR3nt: TGCGCCGGCAGTAGGACAGGGAACACTGAAGCTTTCTTT
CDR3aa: CAGSRTGNTEAFF

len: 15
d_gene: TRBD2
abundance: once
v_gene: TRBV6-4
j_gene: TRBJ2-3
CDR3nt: TGTGCCAGCGCCTTGGGTAGCGGGAGTGCAGATACGCAGTATTTT
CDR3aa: CASALGSGSADTQYF

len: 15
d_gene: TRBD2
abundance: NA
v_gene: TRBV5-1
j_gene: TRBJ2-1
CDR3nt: TGCGCCAGCAGGGCGGGACTAGCGGGAATGAATGAGCAGTTCTTC
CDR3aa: CASRAGLAGMNEQFF

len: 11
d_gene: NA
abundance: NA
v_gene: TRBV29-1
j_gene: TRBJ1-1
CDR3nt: TGCAGCGTTGCCGCGGCAGTTGAAGCTTTCTTT
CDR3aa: CSVAAAVEAFF

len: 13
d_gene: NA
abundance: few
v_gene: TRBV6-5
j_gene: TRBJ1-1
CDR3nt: TGTGCCAGCAGTTACTTACAGAACACTGAAGCTTTCTTT
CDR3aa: CASSYLQNTEAFF

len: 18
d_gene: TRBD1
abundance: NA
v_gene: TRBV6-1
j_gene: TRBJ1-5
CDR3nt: TGTGCCAGCAGTGAAGCTAAGGGACAGTACTATAGCAATCAGCCCCAGCATTTT
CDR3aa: CASSEAKGQYYSNQPQHF

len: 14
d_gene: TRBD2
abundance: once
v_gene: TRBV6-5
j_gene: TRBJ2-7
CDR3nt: TGTGCCAGCACCTCTGGCGGGAGGGTGGACGAGCAGTACTTC
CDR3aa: CASTSGGRVDEQYF

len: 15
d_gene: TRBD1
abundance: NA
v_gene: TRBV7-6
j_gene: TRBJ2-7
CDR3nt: TGTGCCAGCAGCTTAGCCTTCGGGACAGGGCGCGAGCAGTACTTC
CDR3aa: CASSLAFGTGREQYF

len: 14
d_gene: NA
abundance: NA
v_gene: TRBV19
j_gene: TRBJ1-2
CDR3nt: TGTGCCAGTAAGATGCCAGGGGATTACTATGGCTACACCTTC
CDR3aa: CASKMPGDYYGYTF

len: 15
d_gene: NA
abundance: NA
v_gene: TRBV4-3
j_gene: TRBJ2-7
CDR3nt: TGCGCCAGCAGCCAAGTAGCACAGGCAGCCTACGAGCAGTACTTC
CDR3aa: CASSQVAQAAYEQYF

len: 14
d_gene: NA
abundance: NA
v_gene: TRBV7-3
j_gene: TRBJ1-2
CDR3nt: TGTGCCAGCAGCTTAGGTCGGGGGTCGGAGGGCTACACCTTC
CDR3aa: CASSLGRGSEGYTF

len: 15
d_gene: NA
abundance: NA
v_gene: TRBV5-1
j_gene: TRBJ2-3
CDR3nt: TGCGCCAGCAGCTCAGGACTATCTTTCACAGATACGCAGTATTTT
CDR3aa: CASSSGLSFTDTQYF

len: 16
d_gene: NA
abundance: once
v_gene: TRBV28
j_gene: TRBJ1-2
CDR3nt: TGTGCCAGCAGCCCTACCGGGGGGCGGGTTGGCTATGGCTACCCCTTC
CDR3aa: CASSPTGGRVGYGYPF

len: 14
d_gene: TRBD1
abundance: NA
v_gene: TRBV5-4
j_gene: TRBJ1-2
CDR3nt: TGTGCCAGCAGCTCGGACAGGGAATTCTATGGCTACACCTTC
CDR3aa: CASSSDREFYGYTF

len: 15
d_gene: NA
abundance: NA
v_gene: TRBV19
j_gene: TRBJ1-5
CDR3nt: TGTGCCAGTAGTATAGAAGTACAGGGAAAACAGCCCCAGCATTTT
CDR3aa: CASSIEVQGKQPQHF

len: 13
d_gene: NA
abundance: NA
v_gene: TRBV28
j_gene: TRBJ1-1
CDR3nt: TGTGCCAGTCGACTTACTCTCCAAATTGCAGCTTTCTTT
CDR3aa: CASRLTLQIAAFF

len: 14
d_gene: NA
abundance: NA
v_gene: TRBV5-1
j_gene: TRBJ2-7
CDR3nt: TGCGCCAGCAGCGACCCGGCGGGGTCCTACGAGCAGTACTTC
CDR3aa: CASSDPAGSYEQYF